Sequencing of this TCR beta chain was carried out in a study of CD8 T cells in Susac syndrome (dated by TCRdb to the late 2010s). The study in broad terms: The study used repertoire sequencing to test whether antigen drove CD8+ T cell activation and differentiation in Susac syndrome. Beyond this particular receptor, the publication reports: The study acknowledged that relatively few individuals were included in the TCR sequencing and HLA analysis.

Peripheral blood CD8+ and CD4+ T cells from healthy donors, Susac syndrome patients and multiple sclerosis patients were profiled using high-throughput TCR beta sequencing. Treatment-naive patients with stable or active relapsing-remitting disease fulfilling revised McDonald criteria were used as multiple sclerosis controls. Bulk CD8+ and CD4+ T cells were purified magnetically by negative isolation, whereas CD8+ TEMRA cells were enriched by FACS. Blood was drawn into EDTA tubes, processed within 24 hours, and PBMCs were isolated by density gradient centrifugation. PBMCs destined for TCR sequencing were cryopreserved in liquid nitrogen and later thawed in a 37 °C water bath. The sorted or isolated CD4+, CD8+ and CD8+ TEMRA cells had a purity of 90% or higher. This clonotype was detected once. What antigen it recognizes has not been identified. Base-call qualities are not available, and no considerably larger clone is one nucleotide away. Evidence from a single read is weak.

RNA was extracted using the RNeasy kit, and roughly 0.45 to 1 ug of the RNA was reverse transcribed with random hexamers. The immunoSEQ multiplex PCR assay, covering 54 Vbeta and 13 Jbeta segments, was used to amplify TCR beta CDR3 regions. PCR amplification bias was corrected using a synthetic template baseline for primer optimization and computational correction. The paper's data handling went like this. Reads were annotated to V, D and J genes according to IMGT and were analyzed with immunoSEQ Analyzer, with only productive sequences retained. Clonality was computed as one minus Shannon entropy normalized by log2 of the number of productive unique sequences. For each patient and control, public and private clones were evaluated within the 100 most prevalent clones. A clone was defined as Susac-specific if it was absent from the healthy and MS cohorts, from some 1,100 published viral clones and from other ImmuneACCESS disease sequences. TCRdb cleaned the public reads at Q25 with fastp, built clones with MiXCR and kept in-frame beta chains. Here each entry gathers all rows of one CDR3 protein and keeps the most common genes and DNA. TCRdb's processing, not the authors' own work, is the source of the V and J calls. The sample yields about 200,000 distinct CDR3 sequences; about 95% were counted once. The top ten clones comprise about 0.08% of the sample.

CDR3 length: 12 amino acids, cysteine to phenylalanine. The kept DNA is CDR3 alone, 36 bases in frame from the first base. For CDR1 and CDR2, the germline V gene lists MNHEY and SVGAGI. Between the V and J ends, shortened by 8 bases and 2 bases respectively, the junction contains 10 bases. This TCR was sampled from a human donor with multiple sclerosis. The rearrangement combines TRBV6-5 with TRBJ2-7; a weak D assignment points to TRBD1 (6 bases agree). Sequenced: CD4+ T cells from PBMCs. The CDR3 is CASRTDPYEQYF. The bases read TGTGCCAGCCGGACAGATCCCTACGAGCAGTACTTC.